The rows below give T cell receptor beta chains drawn from one sample of a study of blood T cell repertoires in COVID-19. Clones were sequenced by immunoSEQ multiplex PCR, and TCRdb holds only the in-frame ones, with some missing. The table includes about 110,000 clones, over 65% detected once. Specimen: peripheral blood. The receptors come from a woman in her thirties or forties with acute or convalescent COVID-19. Both conserved end residues are part of each CDR3. The D gene is left open where the match is weak. Only part of the rows carry a size: once, few, many, or a class if the clone is expanded.

V: TRBV29-1; size: few; length: 15; J: TRBJ1-2; D: -; CDR3: CSVEKGSGLNYGYTF; DNA: TGCAGCGTTGAAAAGGGCTCAGGGCTCAACTATGGCTACACCTTC
V: TRBV30; size: -; length: 14; J: TRBJ1-2; D: TRBD1; CDR3: CAWSVETGVSGYTF; DNA: TGTGCCTGGAGTGTGGAGACAGGGGTTTCTGGCTACACCTTC
V: TRBV12-3/TRBV12-4; size: -; length: 13; J: TRBJ2-7; D: TRBD1; CDR3: CASSPGQGYEQYF; DNA: TGTGCCAGCAGTCCGGGACAGGGTTACGAGCAGTACTTC
V: TRBV3-1/TRBV3-2; size: -; length: 14; J: TRBJ2-1; D: TRBD2; CDR3: CASAAGLPHNEQFF; DNA: TGTGCCAGTGCGGCGGGACTACCGCACAATGAGCAGTTCTTC
V: TRBV10-1; size: -; length: 13; J: TRBJ1-4; D: -; CDR3: CASLTGDNEKLFF; DNA: TGCGCCAGCCTGACAGGTGATAATGAAAAACTGTTTTTT
V: TRBV5-1; size: once; length: 15; J: TRBJ1-2; D: TRBD1; CDR3: CASSLVGQGAEGYTF; DNA: TGCGCCAGCAGCTTGGTGGGACAGGGGGCGGAAGGCTACACCTTC
V: TRBV7-3; size: few; length: 15; J: TRBJ2-1; D: -; CDR3: CASSPVGGPYNEQFF; DNA: TGTGCCAGCAGCCCCGTCGGGGGGCCCTACAATGAGCAGTTCTTC
V: TRBV5-6; size: -; length: 12; J: TRBJ2-3; D: -; CDR3: CASSLIADTQYF; DNA: TGTGCCAGCAGCTTGATCGCAGATACGCAGTATTTT
V: TRBV6-5; size: -; length: 15; J: TRBJ1-1; D: TRBD1; CDR3: CASSYTGQYATEAFF; DNA: TGTGCCAGCAGTTACACGGGACAGTATGCCACTGAAGCTTTCTTT
V: TRBV5-4; size: -; length: 13; J: TRBJ1-3; D: -; CDR3: CASSLGGENTIYF; DNA: TGTGCCAGCAGCTTGGGGGGAGAAAACACCATATATTTT
V: TRBV3-1/TRBV3-2; size: -; length: 17; J: TRBJ2-2; D: TRBD1; CDR3: CASSGGTGTGPTGELFF; DNA: TGTGCCAGCAGCGGCGGCACCGGGACAGGGCCCACCGGGGAGCTGTTTTTT
V: TRBV30; size: -; length: 14; J: TRBJ2-2; D: TRBD1; CDR3: CAWSVQGATGELFF; DNA: TGTGCCTGGAGTGTACAGGGGGCCACCGGGGAGCTGTTTTTT
V: TRBV9; size: few; length: 13; J: TRBJ2-5; D: TRBD2; CDR3: CASSVSGGETQYF; DNA: TGTGCCAGCAGCGTTAGCGGGGGAGAGACCCAGTACTTC
V: TRBV12-3/TRBV12-4; size: -; length: 13; J: TRBJ2-5; D: -; CDR3: CASSPGARETQYF; DNA: TGTGCCAGCAGCCCTGGGGCAAGAGAGACCCAGTACTTC
V: TRBV6-5; size: -; length: 15; J: TRBJ2-3; D: TRBD1; CDR3: CASSRDRDGTDTQYF; DNA: TGTGCCAGCAGCCGGGACAGGGACGGAACAGATACGCAGTATTTT
V: TRBV3-1/TRBV3-2; size: once; length: 15; J: TRBJ2-7; D: TRBD2; CDR3: CASSQGGGQSTRQYF; DNA: TGTGCCAGCAGCCAAGGCGGGGGGCAGTCTACGAGGCAGTACTTC
V: TRBV3-1/TRBV3-2; size: -; length: 16; J: TRBJ2-2; D: -; CDR3: CASTQAGGANTGELFF; DNA: TGTGCCAGCACCCAAGCGGGCGGGGCGAACACCGGGGAGCTGTTTTTT
V: TRBV10-3; size: -; length: 11; J: TRBJ2-5; D: -; CDR3: CATRQGETQYF; DNA: TGTGCCACTCGGCAGGGAGAGACCCAGTACTTC
V: TRBV4-1; size: -; length: 14; J: TRBJ1-5; D: -; CDR3: CASSHQTDQKPQHF; DNA: TGCGCCAGCAGCCACCAGACTGACCAGAAGCCCCAGCATTTT
V: TRBV5-1; size: -; length: 16; J: TRBJ2-7; D: TRBD1; CDR3: CASRKQGTGDSYEQYF; DNA: TGCGCCAGCAGGAAACAAGGGACAGGTGATTCCTACGAGCAGTACTTC
V: TRBV5-1; size: -; length: 16; J: TRBJ2-2; D: TRBD2; CDR3: CASSLDLAGDTGELFF; DNA: TGCGCCAGCAGCTTGGATCTAGCGGGGGACACCGGGGAGCTGTTTTTT
V: TRBV5-1; size: -; length: 15; J: TRBJ2-7; D: TRBD1; CDR3: CASSSTLTGAYEQYF; DNA: TGCGCCAGCAGCTCAACTTTGACAGGGGCCTACGAGCAGTACTTC
V: TRBV7-9; size: -; length: 15; J: TRBJ1-6; D: TRBD1; CDR3: CASSLATGSNSPLHF; DNA: TGTGCCAGCAGCTTAGCGACAGGGAGTAATTCACCCCTCCACTTT
V: TRBV10-3; size: many; length: 15; J: TRBJ1-5; D: TRBD1; CDR3: CAISEPEQGDQPQHF; DNA: TGTGCCATCAGTGAACCCGAACAGGGGGATCAGCCCCAGCATTTT
V: TRBV5-5; size: -; length: 15; J: TRBJ1-1; D: -; CDR3: CASSDRTRGSTEAFF; DNA: TGTGCCAGCAGTGATAGGACTCGCGGGAGCACTGAAGCTTTCTTT
V: TRBV10-1; size: -; length: 11; J: TRBJ2-1; D: -; CDR3: CARIARGEQFF; DNA: TGCGCCAGAATCGCGCGGGGAGAGCAGTTCTTC
V: TRBV30; size: -; length: 13; J: TRBJ2-7; D: -; CDR3: CAWARGLSYEQYF; DNA: TGTGCCTGGGCCCGAGGTCTCTCCTACGAGCAGTACTTC
V: TRBV15; size: -; length: 16; J: TRBJ2-7; D: -; CDR3: CATSRDSGIGGYEQYF; DNA: TGTGCCACCAGCAGAGATTCGGGCATCGGGGGTTACGAGCAGTACTTC
V: TRBV9; size: few; length: 16; J: TRBJ2-3; D: TRBD2; CDR3: CASSVGLAGGVDTQYF; DNA: TGTGCCAGCAGCGTAGGACTAGCGGGGGGGGTAGATACGCAGTATTTT
V: TRBV9; size: once; length: 16; J: TRBJ2-2; D: TRBD1; CDR3: CASSGGGQGATGELFF; DNA: TGTGCCAGCAGCGGAGGGGGACAGGGGGCCACCGGGGAGCTGTTTTTT
V: TRBV5-1; size: -; length: 14; J: TRBJ2-3; D: -; CDR3: CASSLDVRADTQYF; DNA: TGCGCCAGCAGCTTGGATGTAAGAGCAGATACGCAGTATTTT
V: TRBV20-1; size: -; length: 15; J: TRBJ2-7; D: TRBD2; CDR3: CSASGAGERGKEQYF; DNA: TGCAGTGCTAGTGGGGCCGGCGAGCGGGGGAAAGAGCAGTACTTC
V: TRBV4-1; size: -; length: 16; J: TRBJ2-5; D: TRBD1; CDR3: CASSQPLTGQQETQYF; DNA: TGCGCCAGCAGCCAACCCCTTACGGGACAGCAAGAGACCCAGTACTTC
V: TRBV11-1; size: -; length: 15; J: TRBJ2-3; D: -; CDR3: CASSPSGVRTDTQYF; DNA: TGTGCCAGCAGCCCATCGGGAGTACGAACAGATACGCAGTATTTT
V: TRBV19; size: -; length: 14; J: TRBJ2-1; D: TRBD1; CDR3: CATAWDRESNEQFF; DNA: TGTGCCACCGCGTGGGACAGGGAATCCAATGAGCAGTTCTTC
V: TRBV28; size: -; length: 14; J: TRBJ2-3; D: TRBD2; CDR3: CASRLGLATDTQYF; DNA: TGTGCCAGCAGACTAGGACTAGCGACGGATACGCAGTATTTT
V: TRBV11-2; size: -; length: 16; J: TRBJ2-3; D: -; CDR3: CASSLDRGAGTDTQYF; DNA: TGTGCCAGCAGCTTAGATCGTGGGGCCGGCACAGATACGCAGTATTTT
V: TRBV5-1; size: once; length: 16; J: TRBJ1-5; D: -; CDR3: CASSPEGERENQPQHF; DNA: TGCGCCAGCAGCCCCGAGGGGGAGCGGGAGAATCAGCCCCAGCATTTT
V: TRBV18; size: -; length: 15; J: TRBJ1-4; D: TRBD1; CDR3: CASSALRDSNEKLFF; DNA: TGTGCCAGCTCGGCCCTCCGGGACAGTAATGAAAAACTGTTTTTT
V: TRBV19; size: -; length: 15; J: TRBJ1-5; D: TRBD1; CDR3: CASSWDRGSNQPQHF; DNA: TGTGCCAGTAGCTGGGACAGGGGAAGCAATCAGCCCCAGCATTTT
V: TRBV10-3; size: -; length: 16; J: TRBJ2-6; D: TRBD2; CDR3: CAIPGLARSGANVLTF; DNA: TGTGCCATCCCGGGACTAGCGAGGTCTGGGGCCAACGTCCTGACTTTC
V: TRBV5-1; size: few; length: 14; J: TRBJ1-4; D: -; CDR3: CASSLEAVNEKLFF; DNA: TGCGCCAGCAGCTTGGAGGCGGTAAATGAAAAACTGTTTTTT
V: TRBV7-6; size: -; length: 15; J: TRBJ2-3; D: TRBD2; CDR3: CASSLIGGASDTQYF; DNA: TGTGCCAGCAGCTTAATCGGGGGGGCCTCAGATACGCAGTATTTT
V: TRBV6-6; size: few; length: 13; J: TRBJ1-2; D: TRBD1; CDR3: CAIGNRGQGGYTF; DNA: TGTGCCATAGGGAACAGGGGGCAAGGTGGCTACACCTTC
V: TRBV12-3/TRBV12-4; size: -; length: 13; J: TRBJ2-7; D: TRBD1; CDR3: CASSSGGSYEQYF; DNA: TGTGCCAGCAGCTCAGGGGGCTCCTACGAGCAGTACTTC
V: TRBV30; size: -; length: 15; J: TRBJ2-4; D: -; CDR3: CAWSTAGVLRDIQYF; DNA: TGTGCCTGGAGTACCGCCGGGGTACTGAGGGACATTCAGTACTTC
V: TRBV7-2; size: -; length: 15; J: TRBJ2-5; D: TRBD2; CDR3: CASSPNTSGQETQYF; DNA: TGTGCCAGCAGCCCAAATACTAGCGGTCAAGAGACCCAGTACTTC
V: TRBV6-5; size: -; length: 15; J: TRBJ1-4; D: TRBD1; CDR3: CASSIQGVFNEKLFF; DNA: TGTGCCAGCAGTATACAGGGGGTCTTCAATGAAAAACTGTTTTTT
V: TRBV7-2; size: few; length: 15; J: TRBJ2-1; D: TRBD2; CDR3: CASNLAGHTYNEQFF; DNA: TGTGCCAGCAACCTAGCGGGGCACACCTACAATGAGCAGTTCTTC
V: TRBV11-2; size: few; length: 13; J: TRBJ2-7; D: -; CDR3: CASSLEGAGEQYF; DNA: TGTGCCAGCAGCTTAGAGGGTGCGGGCGAGCAGTACTTC
V: TRBV3-1/TRBV3-2; size: -; length: 17; J: TRBJ2-3; D: -; CDR3: CASSPPRGARGTDTQYF; DNA: TGTGCCAGCAGCCCCCCCCGGGGGGCTCGGGGCACAGATACGCAGTATTTT
V: TRBV10-3; size: few; length: 14; J: TRBJ1-1; D: -; CDR3: CAITEQAPNTEAFF; DNA: TGTGCCATCACCGAACAGGCGCCGAACACTGAAGCTTTCTTT
V: TRBV28; size: many; length: 14; J: TRBJ1-2; D: -; CDR3: CASSFNRINYGYTF; DNA: TGTGCCAGCAGTTTCAACAGGATTAACTATGGCTACACCTTC
V: TRBV5-1; size: -; length: 14; J: TRBJ2-3; D: -; CDR3: CASSLGAPTDTQYF; DNA: TGCGCCAGCAGCTTGGGGGCCCCCACAGATACGCAGTATTTT